The T cell receptor (beta chain) described here comes from a study of T cell repertoires in cytomegalovirus infection. As for the study in general: CMV epitopes, recently identified HLA-C-restricted and well-studied HLA-B-restricted, were used. Matching HLA type and CMV infection were both indicated by public TCR beta signatures.

The CDR3 runs to 14 residues. Per the germline V gene, CDR1 is SGHTA and CDR2 is FQGNSA. The V and J ends lost 3 bases and 6 bases respectively, with 14 bases between them. Study findings and constraints: Clonotype analysis showed dominance of the ex vivo response by HLA-C-restricted CMV-specific TCR beta clonotypes. Public TCR beta family frequency separated CMV-and-HLA carriers, including in an independent cohort.

This clonotype was counted many times. The antigen is unknown. TCRdb re-derived calls from the reads in MiXCR, one entry per CDR3 protein. The sample consists of about 830,000 distinct CDR3 sequences, roughly 33% of them appearing once. This TCR came from a human donor in good health (CMV status not recorded). Some clones in this sample may be carry-over from other donors' samples. V and J are TRBV7-2 and TRBJ1-2; D is possibly TRBD1 (6 bases). The sequences come from cultured CD8+ T cells from PBMCs, collected from culture after CMV antigen stimulation. The CDR3 here is CASSFEGAGDGYTF. CDR3 in DNA: TGTGCCAGCAGCTTCGAAGGGGCAGGGGATGGCTACACCTTC.